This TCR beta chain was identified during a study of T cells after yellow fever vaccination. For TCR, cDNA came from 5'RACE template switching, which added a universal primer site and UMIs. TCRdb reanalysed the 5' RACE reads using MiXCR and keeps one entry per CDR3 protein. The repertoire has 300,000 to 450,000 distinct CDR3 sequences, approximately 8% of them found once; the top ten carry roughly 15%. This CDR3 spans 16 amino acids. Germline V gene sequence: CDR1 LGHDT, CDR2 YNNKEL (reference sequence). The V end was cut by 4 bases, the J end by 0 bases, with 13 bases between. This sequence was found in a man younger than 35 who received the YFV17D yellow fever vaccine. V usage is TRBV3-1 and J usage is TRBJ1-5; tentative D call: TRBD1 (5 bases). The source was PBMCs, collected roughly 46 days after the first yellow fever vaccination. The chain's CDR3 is CASSPGGTNSNQPQHF. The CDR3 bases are TGTGCCAGCAGCCCCGGAGGGACGAATAGCAATCAGCCCCAGCATTTT.